The 15 T cell receptor beta chains presented below share a single source sample, sequenced in a study of blood T cell repertoires in COVID-19. Measured with immunoSEQ multiplex PCR; TCRdb has only the in-frame clones, and not every one. Of hundreds of thousands of clones listed, approximately 85% are singletons. Sequenced sample: peripheral blood. Every receptor here comes from a woman aged 65 to 85 with acute or convalescent COVID-19.

The chain carries TRBV4-3 and TRBJ2-3; 12 bases align to TRBD1. The V gene's germline CDR1 is LGHNA and CDR2 YSLEER. V lost 2 bases, J lost 5 bases, and 8 bases stayed unmatched. This CDR3 is built from 17 residues. CDR3 sequence (DNA): TGCGCCAGCAGCCAACAACAGGGACAGGGGGCCGGAGATACGCAGTATTTT. This encodes CASSQQQGQGAGDTQYF.

The chain has TRBV20-1 and TRBJ2-7, with D maybe TRBD1 (5 bases). CDR3 length: 11 residues. V lost 5 bases and J 3 bases, leaving 8 bases between the germline ends. CDR1 is DFQATT, CDR2 SNEGSKA, per germline (reference sequence). CDR3 nucleotides: TGCAGTGCTCCAAGGGGCTACGAGCAGTACTTC. This codes for CSAPRGYEQYF.

This chain uses TRBV10-3 with TRBJ2-7; 8 positions match TRBD2. From germline, CDR1 is ENHRY and CDR2 SYGVKD. V trimming: 4 bases; J trimming: 2 bases; junction bases outside the gene matches: 7. CDR3 length: 15 amino acids. This chain's CDR3 is CAISGPRGGTYEQYF. In nucleotides, the CDR3 is TGTGCCATCAGTGGCCCCCGGGGGGGAACCTACGAGCAGTACTTC.

The CDR3 region has the DNA TGTGCCAGCAGCCAAGGGCATGCCGCCTACGAGCAGTACTTC. Protein: CASSQGHAAYEQYF. This sequence joins TRBV3-1 (or the pseudogene TRBV3-2) and TRBJ2-7; D is ambiguous. CDR3 length: 14 amino acids. Trimming took 1 base from V and 2 from J, leaving 9 bases between them. CDR1 and CDR2 (germline): LGHDT, YNNKEL (reference sequence).

The V and J genes are TRBV7-9 and TRBJ2-1, with a tentative D call TRBD1 (5 bases). The CDR3 is 14 amino acids. Trimming left V 1 base short and J 2 bases short, with 6 bases between. Germline V CDR1 and CDR2: SEHNR, FQNEAQ (reference sequence). The CDR3 DNA follows: TGTGCCAGCAGCTTAGGACAGACCTACAATGAGCAGTTCTTC. This encodes CASSLGQTYNEQFF.

V is TRBV6-5 and J is TRBJ2-7, with 11 bases fitting TRBD1. V shed 6 bases and J 4 bases; nucleotides not matched to a gene: 2. The CDR3 consists of 13 residues. Germline loops: CDR1 MNHEY, CDR2 SVGAGI. CDR3 DNA sequence: TGTGCCAGCAGGCGGGACAGGGGGTACGAGCAGTACTTC. Amino acids: CASRRDRGYEQYF.

The chain recombines TRBV5-5 with TRBJ2-7; 7 bases align to TRBD1. The J segment lost 3 bases and the V segment lost 2 bases, leaving 5 bases of the junction unmatched. The CDR3 is 14 residues long. Germline V CDR1 and CDR2: SGHKS, YYEKEE (reference sequence). This CDR3 is CASSLAGGDYEQYF. CDR3 DNA sequence: TGTGCCAGCAGCTTAGCAGGGGGTGACTACGAGCAGTACTTC.

V usage is TRBV7-2 and J usage is TRBJ1-6; D unclear. Germline V gene lookup returns CDR1 SGHTA and CDR2 FQGNSA. CDR3 length: 13 residues. Between the trimmed V and J ends, which lost 1 base and 9 bases, there was a span of 7 bases. The CDR3: CASSLDNVSPLHF. CDR3 in DNA: TGTGCCAGCAGCTTAGACAACGTTTCACCCCTCCACTTT.

The chain recombines TRBV11-2 with TRBJ1-3, with D unclear. V lost 1 base to trimming and J lost 0 bases, with 7 bases between them. The CDR3 consists of 15 residues. Germline V gives CDR1 SGHAT, CDR2 FQNNGV. The chain's CDR3 is CASSLGRSSGNTIYF. As DNA, the CDR3 is TGTGCCAGCAGCTTAGGGCGGAGCTCTGGAAACACCATATATTTT.

The chain combines TRBV19 with TRBJ2-2; 9 bases match TRBD1. Trimming took 7 bases from V and 4 from J; bases not matched to a gene: 7. This CDR3 spans 15 amino acids. The germline V gene encodes CDR1 LNHDA and CDR2 SQIVND (reference sequence). CDR3 sequence (DNA): TGTGCCAGTAACCAACAGGGGGCGGTCACCGGGGAGCTGTTTTTT. As protein: CASNQQGAVTGELFF.

A single count supports this clone. The CDR3 nucleotides are TGCGCCAGCAGCCAAGATGCCGGGGGTATCTATAATTCACCCCTCCACTTT. Its protein product is CASSQDAGGIYNSPLHF. The chain couples TRBV4-1 to TRBJ1-6; TRBD1 is a possible D gene (5 bases). V was cut by 0 bases and J by 3 bases, with 12 bases left in between. The CDR3 extends over 17 amino acids. Germline loops: CDR1 MGHRA, CDR2 YSYEKL.

V is TRBV2 and J is TRBJ1-5; D remains ambiguous. Trimming cost V 3 bases and J 4 bases, with 4 bases left between them. CDR1 SNHLY and CDR2 FYNNEI come from the germline V gene. The CDR3 extends over 12 amino acids. CDR3 sequence reads: CASSDGNQPQHF. For the CDR3, the DNA is TGTGCCAGCAGTGACGGGAATCAGCCCCAGCATTTT.

The rearrangement uses TRBV5-1 and TRBJ2-3; D is undetermined. The germline V and J ends were trimmed by 4 bases and 3 bases, with 9 bases remaining between them. Germline CDR1 is SGHRS and CDR2 is YFSETQ. This CDR3 contains 13 residues. The CDR3 DNA is TGCGCCAGCAGCACCGGGTCTACAGATACGCAGTATTTT. Its protein product is CASSTGSTDTQYF.

The V and J genes are TRBV7-9 and TRBJ2-3; maybe TRBD2 (6 bases). Germline CDR1 and CDR2: SEHNR and FQNEAQ (reference sequence). V gave up 0 bases and J gave up 2 bases, with 9 bases separating them. This CDR3 region has 15 residues. The CDR3 is CASSLASGLTDTQYF. CDR3 in DNA: TGTGCCAGCAGCTTAGCTAGCGGACTCACAGATACGCAGTATTTT.

This clone was detected only a few times. The chain couples TRBV7-8 to TRBJ1-5; D is undetermined. The CDR3 length is 15 residues. V was pared by 0 bases and J by 0 bases, with 6 bases between. In germline, CDR1 is SGHVS, CDR2 FQNEAQ. Here the CDR3 reads CASSLAGSSNQPQHF. CDR3 coding DNA: TGTGCCAGCAGCTTAGCAGGGAGTAGCAATCAGCCCCAGCATTTT.